The 26 T cell receptor beta chains below all came from one sample that was sequenced in a study of vaccination effects on CD4 cells after COVID-19. Within the ViraFEST assay, antigen-specific CD4+ T cells underwent expansion with viral peptide pools prior to sequencing. The culture ran for approximately 10 days, and then CD4+ T cells were isolated. Either the mRNA-1273 or the BNT162b2 vaccine was given to participants as two doses. Sequencing used immunoSEQ multiplex PCR; TCRdb keeps in-frame clones, though not all of them. The sample has 20,000 to 30,000 clones; nearly 80% are singletons. These TCRs' antigens remain unknown. This material consisted of CD4+ T cells from PBMCs cultured with SARS-CoV-2 spike peptides, taken after COVID-19 vaccination. Receptors originate from a human donor who received a COVID-19 vaccine. Some clones in this sample may be carry-over from other donors' samples.

The chain uses TRBV18 and TRBJ1-4, with D possibly being TRBD1 (6 bases). Germline V lookup: CDR1 KGHSH, CDR2 LQKENI. V was clipped by 3 bases and J by 0 bases, with 8 bases between them. The CDR3 sequence is 15 residues long. This CDR3 reads CASSPGHPTNEKLFF. The CDR3 DNA sequence: TGTGCCAGCTCACCGGGACACCCAACTAATGAAAAACTGTTTTTT.

The CDR3: CASGGSGNQETQYF. The CDR3 nucleotides read TGTGCCAGTGGGGGTTCGGGAAATCAAGAGACCCAGTACTTC. J is TRBJ2-5 and V is TRBV19, with D tentatively TRBD1 or TRBD2 (5 bases each). Trimming took off 8 bases at V and 2 bases at J, with 15 bases between the two ends. Germline V gene lookup returns CDR1 LNHDA and CDR2 SQIVND (reference sequence). The CDR3 consists of 14 residues.

By sample fraction, this clone is medium-sized. The CDR3 nucleotides read TGTGCCAGCAGCGTACGACAGGGTCAAGGAAACACCATATATTTT. Encoded protein: CASSVRQGQGNTIYF. The gene calls are TRBV7-9 and TRBJ1-3; 7 positions match TRBD1. CDR3 size: 15 residues. Germline V lookup: CDR1 SEHNR, CDR2 FQNEAQ (reference sequence). J gave up 4 bases and V 5 bases, and 8 bases lay outside the gene matches.

V is TRBV10-3 and J is TRBJ1-1; tentatively, D is TRBD1 (5 bases). CDR3 length: 14 residues. Germline V gene lookup returns CDR1 ENHRY and CDR2 SYGVKD. Trimming pared 2 bases from V and 4 bases from J, leaving 11 bases between. Here the CDR3 reads CAISETGRGTEAFF. The CDR3 DNA is TGTGCCATCAGTGAGACGGGGCGGGGCACTGAAGCTTTCTTT.

This clone appeared a few times. V gene TRBV7-9 combines with J gene TRBJ1-3; TRBD1 matches at 9 bases. The CDR3 is 14 amino acids. J gave up 4 bases and V 5 bases, and 3 bases lay outside the gene matches. Germline V CDR1 and CDR2: SEHNR, FQNEAQ (reference sequence). For the CDR3, the DNA is TGTGCCAGCAGCGCCGGGACAGGGGGAAACACCATATATTTT. This sequence encodes CASSAGTGGNTIYF.

This sequence joins TRBV19 and TRBJ2-3; D is possibly TRBD2 (5 bases). The CDR3 has 15 amino acids. Germline V CDR1 and CDR2: LNHDA, SQIVND (reference sequence). V lost 5 bases and J lost 3, with 15 bases in between. The CDR3 DNA reads TGTGCCAGTAGTCCAACTAGAAGATATACAGATACGCAGTATTTT. Its translation is CASSPTRRYTDTQYF.

There are a few counts of this clone. This sequence joins TRBV7-9 and TRBJ1-1, with D possibly being TRBD1 (5 bases). The germline gives CDR1 SEHNR, CDR2 FQNEAQ (reference sequence). The CDR3 contains 14 residues. Trimming took 4 bases from V and 2 from J, leaving 11 bases between them. The DNA for the CDR3 is TGTGCCAGCAGCTCCGGGACGGCTAACACTGAAGCTTTCTTT. It specifies CASSSGTANTEAFF.

On this clone itself: The junction does not match germline at one end; this may be a read error. The chain recombines TRBV18 with TRBJ2-1; 8 bases map to TRBD1. The CDR3 spans 16 residues. Germline assignment: CDR1 KGHSH and CDR2 LQKENI. The CDR3 loop is CASSPLGTGSYNEQFF. CDR3 bases: TGTGCCAGCTCTCCACTCGGGACAGGCTCCTACAATGAGCAGTTCTTC. Variable domain in full (rest from reference TRBV18 and TRBJ2-1): NAGVMQNPRHLVRRRGQEARLRCSPMKGHSHVYWYRQLPEEGLKFMVYLQKENIIDESGMPKERFSAEFPKEGPSILRIQQVVRGDSAAYFCASSPLGTGSYNEQFFGPGTRLTVL.

This chain uses TRBV4-3 with TRBJ1-1; D perhaps matches TRBD1 (5 bases). CDR3 length: 17 amino acids. V lost 4 bases and J 4 bases, leaving 22 bases between the germline ends. The germline V gene encodes CDR1 LGHNA and CDR2 YSLEER. The CDR3 nucleotides read TGCGCCAGCAGCCGCGGGCAGGGTTCGGGAGCTGGCACTGAAGCTTTCTTT. Translated: CASSRGQGSGAGTEAFF.

Concerning this clone: Relative to the germline gene, one junction end is altered; a read error may explain this. The CDR3 region is CASSFGTGRTFF. The CDR3 DNA reads as TGTGCCAGCAGTTTCGGTACAGGCCGCACGTTCTTC. The chain links TRBV28 to TRBJ2-4; tentative D call: TRBD1 (5 bases). Germline CDR1 MDHEN, CDR2 SYDVKM. The CDR3 covers 12 residues.

The rearrangement joins TRBV4-3 to TRBJ1-2; D call uncertain. CDR3 size: 14 residues. CDR1 LGHNA and CDR2 YSLEER come from the germline V gene. V lost 0 bases and J 5 bases, leaving 10 bases between the germline ends. CDR3 DNA: TGCGCCAGCAGCCAAGATCGGGCAGCTTATGGCTACACCTTC. Its protein product is CASSQDRAAYGYTF.

V and J are TRBV19 and TRBJ2-4, with D perhaps TRBD2 (6 bases). The CDR3 consists of 12 residues. V shed 5 bases and J shed 15 bases, with 17 bases lying between them. Per germline, CDR1 LNHDA and CDR2 SQIVND (reference sequence). CDR3 DNA: TGTGCCAGTAGTCCCCTGGGGGACTTTCGGTACTTC. It codes for CASSPLGDFRYF.

This chain uses TRBV7-2 with TRBJ2-5; 10 positions match TRBD2. With 5 bases clipped from V and 4 bases from J, the junction kept 10 bases outside the gene matches. CDR1 is SGHTA and CDR2 is FQGNSA in the germline V gene. The CDR3 has 16 residues. This CDR3 reads CASSPQAGGRGETQYF. Here the CDR3 DNA reads TGTGCCAGCAGCCCACAAGCGGGGGGGCGAGGAGAGACCCAGTACTTC.

A few counts support this clone. The V gene is TRBV9, the J gene TRBJ1-3; D is perhaps TRBD1 (5 bases). Germline V gene data show CDR1 as SGDLS and CDR2 as YYNGEE. V was trimmed by 0 bases and J by 0 bases, leaving 10 bases between them. This CDR3 contains 16 residues. CDR3 coding DNA: TGTGCCAGCAGCGTAGGACAGCACTTCTCTGGAAACACCATATATTTT. The encoded protein is CASSVGQHFSGNTIYF. The full variable domain, completed using reference TRBV9 and TRBJ1-3, is DSGVTQTPKHLITATGQRVTLRCSPRSGDLSVYWYQQSLDQGLQFLIQYYNGEERAKGNILERFSAQQFPDLHSELNLSSLELGDSALYFCASSVGQHFSGNTIYFGEGSWLTVV.

This chain joins TRBV15 and TRBJ1-5; 9 nucleotides align to TRBD1. V shed 1 base and J 2 bases; nucleotides not matched to a gene: 0. Germline V gene lookup returns CDR1 LNHNV and CDR2 YYDKDF (reference sequence). This CDR3 contains 15 residues. CDR3 residues: CATSRGTGGNQPQHF. CDR3 nucleotide sequence: TGTGCCACCAGCAGAGGGACAGGGGGCAATCAGCCCCAGCATTTT.

The table lists this clone with a count of one. The gene calls are TRBV5-1 and TRBJ1-4, with 8 bases matching TRBD1. Germline loops: CDR1 SGHRS, CDR2 YFSETQ. The J segment lost 2 bases and the V segment lost 3 bases, leaving 3 bases of the junction unmatched. This CDR3 is built from 15 residues. As DNA, the CDR3 is TGCGCCAGCAGCTGGGGGGACAGGACTAATGAAAAACTGTTTTTT. This gives the protein CASSWGDRTNEKLFF.

The DNA for the CDR3 is TGCGCCAGCAGCTCCGGGACTAGCGGGGGAATTACAGATACGCAGTATTTT. Translation: CASSSGTSGGITDTQYF. The chain uses TRBV5-1 and TRBJ2-3, with 14 bases lining up with TRBD2. V lost 3 bases, J lost 3 bases, and 6 bases stayed unmatched. Germline V gene data show CDR1 as SGHRS and CDR2 as YFSETQ. This CDR3 is built from 17 residues.

This clone was seen only a few times. The rearrangement links TRBV5-1 to TRBJ1-2; possibly TRBD1 for D (6 bases). Germline lookup yields CDR1 SGHRS and CDR2 YFSETQ. The CDR3 runs to 15 residues. Trimming stripped 6 bases from V and 0 bases from J, with 15 bases between. The chain's CDR3 is CASKDSLGTNYGYTF. CDR3 sequence (DNA): TGCGCCAGCAAGGACAGTCTGGGAACTAACTATGGCTACACCTTC.

By share, this clone counts as medium-sized. The rearrangement joins TRBV5-1 to TRBJ2-7, with D possibly matching TRBD2 (6 bases). Germline-derived CDR1 and CDR2 are SGHRS and YFSETQ. V was pared by 3 bases and J by 4 bases, with 14 bases between. The CDR3 length is 14 residues. The CDR3 is CASSSGTGTYEQYV. Written as DNA, the CDR3 is TGCGCCAGCAGCTCCGGGACTGGGACTTACGAGCAGTACGTC.

The V and J genes are TRBV28 and TRBJ2-2; a possible D gene is TRBD1 (6 bases). With 11 bases removed from V and 2 bases from J, the gap between germline ends came to 18 bases. CDR1 and CDR2 from the germline V gene are MDHEN and SYDVKM. The CDR3 covers 15 residues. The CDR3 bases are TGTGCCTCCAAAGAGGGGGACGTAAACACCGGGGAGCTGTTTTTT. It codes for CASKEGDVNTGELFF.

This chain connects TRBV18 to TRBJ1-1, with 8 bases that match TRBD1. Germline V gene data show CDR1 as KGHSH and CDR2 as LQKENI. J was trimmed by 9 bases and V by 4 bases; bases with no gene match: 7. The CDR3 is 13 residues long. For the CDR3, the DNA is TGTGCCAGCTCACGAGGGGACAGGCGACAAGCTTTCTTT. This codes for CASSRGDRRQAFF.

This clone is a singleton in its sample. V gene TRBV15 combines with J gene TRBJ1-2; D unresolved. The CDR3 length is 13 residues. Germline lookup yields CDR1 LNHNV and CDR2 YYDKDF (reference sequence). V dropped 0 bases and J dropped 4 bases, with 6 bases sitting between them. The CDR3 coding sequence is TGTGCCACCAGCAGAGAATTGGGCTATGGCTACACCTTC. Translating gives CATSRELGYGYTF.

This chain links TRBV7-9 with TRBJ2-2, with D hard to call. CDR1 and CDR2 (germline): SEHNR, FQNEAQ (reference sequence). V lost 5 bases and J 6 bases, leaving 16 bases between the germline ends. The CDR3 runs 15 residues. This CDR3 is CASSPRSVTAGELFF. The CDR3 coding sequence is TGTGCCAGCAGCCCCCGCAGTGTGACTGCCGGGGAGCTGTTTTTT.

The CDR3 region has the DNA TGCAGTGCTAGTGATCCCTCGACTTTTTACAATGAGCAGTTCTTC. Protein product: CSASDPSTFYNEQFF. V is TRBV20-1 and J is TRBJ2-1; D unresolved. CDR3 length equals 15 residues. Germline values: CDR1 DFQATT, CDR2 SNEGSKA (reference sequence). The V end lost 3 bases, the J end lost 4 bases, and 16 bases lay between the germline ends.

This sequence joins TRBV2 and TRBJ2-2; D unclear. Germline assignment: CDR1 SNHLY and CDR2 FYNNEI. CDR3 length equals 13 residues. V was pared by 2 bases and J by 6 bases, with 7 bases between. CDR3 in amino acids: CASSEKRAGELFF. As DNA, the CDR3 is TGTGCCAGCAGTGAAAAACGGGCCGGGGAGCTGTTTTTT.

This CDR3 is CASSLATGYEQYV. The CDR3 DNA reads as TGCGCCAGCAGCTTGGCTACAGGCTACGAGCAGTACGTC. This chain joins TRBV5-1 and TRBJ2-7, with D maybe TRBD1 (5 bases). V lost 0 bases and J lost 3, with 7 bases in between. CDR3 size: 13 residues. Germline V CDR1 and CDR2: SGHRS, YFSETQ.